This T cell receptor beta chain was recorded in a study of cytomegalovirus exposure and HLA in healthy donors. Study as a whole: Most genotyped donors, roughly 80% of 398, had Caucasian-associated genetic ancestry.

Researchers ran the PCR with 60 Vbeta and 13 Jbeta primers. The repertoire was sequenced with immunoSEQ multiplex PCR; TCRdb's copy has only in-frame clones and lacks some. The sample holds about 200,000 clones, around three quarters seen once. This CDR3 spans 14 amino acids. Deletions cut 6 bases from V and 4 bases from J, with 12 bases between. Germline assignment: CDR1 MDHEN and CDR2 SYDVKM. The chain joins TRBV28 to TRBJ2-2; maybe TRBD1 (6 bases). This receptor was obtained from a man aged 40-55 years in good health and CMV-seronegative. Specimen: PBMCs. The chain's CDR3 is CASRLGQFTGELFF. The CDR3, as DNA: TGTGCCAGCAGGCTAGGACAGTTCACCGGGGAGCTGTTTTTT.